The table lists the clone carrying this TCR beta chain with many counts. Its antigen is as yet unknown. The source of the sample is a study of regulatory T cells in long-lasting Graves disease. Study observations and caveats: New patients shared fewer public clonotypes (approximately 1,000) than persistent patients did (over 2,500).

Time point: newly diagnosed GD, antithyroid drugs for less than 3 months. With RNA extracted from PBMCs as input, the TCR library was made. Arm-PCR of CDR3 regions and iRepertoire HTBI primers were the basis on which TCR beta libraries were built. TCRdb re-called the multiplex PCR reads through MiXCR, storing one row per CDR3 protein. The top ten hold roughly 18% of the sample, which has 400,000 to 500,000 distinct CDR3 sequences, 14% seen once. The same data also went into a second study, on T cells in Graves' hyperthyroidism and ophthalmopathy. That paper adds: Clonotypes that were expanded in thyroid above 0.001 mostly appeared in blood too. The model identified upcoming ophthalmopathy a median approximately six months ahead of onset.

The TCR comes from a woman aged 45-60 years with Graves disease. The sequencing here drew on peripheral blood mononuclear cells (PBMCs), taken at new diagnosis, from a patient treated with antithyroid drugs.

The CDR3 nucleotides read TGTGCCACCAGTGATTTGAGCGGGGGGACTTTCAATGAGCAGTTCTTC. This sequence encodes CATSDLSGGTFNEQFF. The chain recombines TRBV24-1 with TRBJ2-1, with 9 bases that match TRBD2. The CDR3 extends over 16 amino acids. The V segment lost 0 bases and the J segment 6 bases; nucleotides outside the gene matches: 5. Germline V lookup: CDR1 KGHDR, CDR2 SFDVKD.